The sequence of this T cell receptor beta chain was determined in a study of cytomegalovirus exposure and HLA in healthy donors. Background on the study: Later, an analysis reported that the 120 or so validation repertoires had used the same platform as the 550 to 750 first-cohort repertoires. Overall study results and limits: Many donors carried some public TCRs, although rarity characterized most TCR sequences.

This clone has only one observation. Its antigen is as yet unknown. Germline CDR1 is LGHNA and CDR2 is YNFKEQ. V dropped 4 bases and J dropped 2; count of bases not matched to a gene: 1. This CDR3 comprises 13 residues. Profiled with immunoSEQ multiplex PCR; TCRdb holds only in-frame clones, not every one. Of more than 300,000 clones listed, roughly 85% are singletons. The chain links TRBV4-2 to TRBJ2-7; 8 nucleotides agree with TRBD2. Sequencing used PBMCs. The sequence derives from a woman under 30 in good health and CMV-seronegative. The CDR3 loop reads CASSRGLAYEQYF. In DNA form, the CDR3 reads TGTGCCAGCAGCCGGGGACTAGCCTACGAGCAGTACTTC.